This T cell receptor (beta chain) stems from a study of chemoradiotherapy in HPV16-positive cancers. Study context: Functional T-cell assays on two HPV16-positive patients' cells defined candidate HPV-specific clones and common TCR motifs. Whole-study findings and limits: Candidate HPV-specific clones and E7-related TCR motifs grew in tumor during treatment. Better recurrence-free survival went with HPV-responsive T-cell expansion in HPV16-positive patients.

A word on this clone: Its antigen is currently unknown.

Method: immunoSEQ multiplex PCR; TCRdb's copy keeps in-frame clones and lacks some. There are about 68,000 clones in the sample; more than 70% occur only once, and 3.5% to 4.5% lies in the top ten. This TCR derives from a human donor with HPV-associated anogenital cancer. The material sequenced was blood, taken from a patient who underwent chemoradiotherapy.

CDR3 loop: CASSYDRGQEKLFF. The CDR3 nucleotides are TGTGCCAGCAGTTACGACAGGGGGCAGGAAAAACTGTTTTTT. This sequence joins TRBV6-5 and TRBJ1-4; the match to TRBD1 covers 10 bases. The CDR3 consists of 14 residues. With V trimmed by 2 bases and J by 8 bases, 2 bases remained unmatched. Germline V gene data show CDR1 as MNHEY and CDR2 as SVGAGI.